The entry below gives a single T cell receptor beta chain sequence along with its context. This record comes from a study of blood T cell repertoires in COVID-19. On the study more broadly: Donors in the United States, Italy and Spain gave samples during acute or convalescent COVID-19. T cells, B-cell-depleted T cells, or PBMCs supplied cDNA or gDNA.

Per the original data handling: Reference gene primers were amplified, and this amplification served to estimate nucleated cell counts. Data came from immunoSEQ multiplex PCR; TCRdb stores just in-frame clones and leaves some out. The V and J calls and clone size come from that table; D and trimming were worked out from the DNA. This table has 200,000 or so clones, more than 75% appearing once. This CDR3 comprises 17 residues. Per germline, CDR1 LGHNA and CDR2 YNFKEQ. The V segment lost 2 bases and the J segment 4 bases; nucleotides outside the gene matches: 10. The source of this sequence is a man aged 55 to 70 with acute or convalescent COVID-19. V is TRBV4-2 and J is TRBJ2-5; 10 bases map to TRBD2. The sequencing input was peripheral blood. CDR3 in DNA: TGTGCCAGCAGCCAACCAAGCTCCCGACTAGCGGGAGAGACCCAGTACTTC. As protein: CASSQPSSRLAGETQYF.